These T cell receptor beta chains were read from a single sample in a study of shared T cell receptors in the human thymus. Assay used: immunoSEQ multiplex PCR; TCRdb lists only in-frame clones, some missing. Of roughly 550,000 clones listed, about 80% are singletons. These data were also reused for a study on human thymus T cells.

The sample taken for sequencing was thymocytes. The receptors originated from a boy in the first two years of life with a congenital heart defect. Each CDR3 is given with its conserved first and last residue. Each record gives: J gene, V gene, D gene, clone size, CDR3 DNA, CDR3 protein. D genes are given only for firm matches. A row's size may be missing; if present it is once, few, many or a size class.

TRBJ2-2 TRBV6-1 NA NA TGTGCCACCCGGGACTGGTTCGTGGGGGAGCTGTTTTTT CATRDWFVGELFF
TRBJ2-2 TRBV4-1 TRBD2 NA TGCGCCAGCAGCCAAGGCCCCCCTGGGCGGGAGGGTTGCGGGGAGCTGTTTTTT CASSQGPPGREGCGELFF
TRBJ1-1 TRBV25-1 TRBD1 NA TGTGCCAGCAGACCCTCCCGAGGACAGGGACTTACTAACACTGAAGCTTTCTTT CASRPSRGQGLTNTEAFF
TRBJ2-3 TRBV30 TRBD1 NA TGTGCCTGGAGTATGGACAGGGAAGAACCGCGGACCCCCCCAGATACGCAGTATTTT CAWSMDREEPRTPPDTQYF
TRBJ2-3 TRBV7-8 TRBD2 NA TGTGCCAGCAGCTTAGCGGGACTACCGAACCGTGATACGCAGTATTTT CASSLAGLPNRDTQYF
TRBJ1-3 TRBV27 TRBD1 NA TGTGCCAGCAGGGGAGACAGGGCTGGAAACACCATATATTTT CASRGDRAGNTIYF
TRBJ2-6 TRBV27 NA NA TGTGCCAGCAGGTTGACAGGCCTCCTCGCTGGGGCCAACGTCCTGACTTTC CASRLTGLLAGANVLTF
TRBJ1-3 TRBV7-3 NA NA TGTGCCAGCAGCTTCACGGGTGGGGGCCCGAGCTCTGGAAACACCATATATTTT CASSFTGGGPSSGNTIYF
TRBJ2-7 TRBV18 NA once TGTGCCAGCTCACCCAGACAGCCGCCCCCCTACGAGCAGTACTTC CASSPRQPPPYEQYF
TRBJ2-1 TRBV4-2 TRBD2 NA TGTGCCAGCAGCCAACCTACAGGGGGTTGGCGCTTCGTAGGACTAGCGGGAGAGCATGAGCAGTTCTTC CASSQPTGGWRFVGLAGEHEQFF
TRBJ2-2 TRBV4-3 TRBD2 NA TGCGCCAGCCAGATTACCTTATTAGCGGGAGGGGAGCTGTTTTTT CASQITLLAGGELFF
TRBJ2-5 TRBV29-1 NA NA TGCAGCGTTGAAATGGTAGGGGTTGGGGAGACCCAGTACTTC CSVEMVGVGETQYF
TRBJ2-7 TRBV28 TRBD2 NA TGTGCCAGCAGTTTAGGGGGGACTAGCCGGAGGATCTACGAGCAGTACTTC CASSLGGTSRRIYEQYF
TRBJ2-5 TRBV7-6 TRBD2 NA TGTGCCAGCAGCTTAGCCGGACTAGCGGGGGAGACCCAGTACTTC CASSLAGLAGETQYF
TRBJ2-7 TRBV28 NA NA TGTGCCAGCAGTTTCACTACGGGAAGTTCCTACGAGCAGTACTTC CASSFTTGSSYEQYF
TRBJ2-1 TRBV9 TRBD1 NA TGTGCCAGCAGCTCAAGGGAGCGACAGGGGGACGACAATGAGCAGTTCTTC CASSSRERQGDDNEQFF
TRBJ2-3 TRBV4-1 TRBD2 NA TGCGCCAGCAGCGCGACTAGCGGGAGGGCCCGGTCGCAGTATTTT CASSATSGRARSQYF
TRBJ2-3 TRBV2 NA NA TGTGCCAGCAGAACGCCCGGAGATACGCAGTATTTT CASRTPGDTQYF
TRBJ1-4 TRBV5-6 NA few TGTGCCAGCAGCTCATCGGGGGTCTGGAATGAAAAACTGTTTTTT CASSSSGVWNEKLFF
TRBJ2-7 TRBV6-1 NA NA TGTGCCAGCTACGGACACCTTATAACCTACGAGCAGTACTTC CASYGHLITYEQYF
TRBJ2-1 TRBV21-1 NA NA TGTGCCAGCAGCAAATTAGGCGGGAGCGCCGATGAGCAGTTCTTC CASSKLGGSADEQFF
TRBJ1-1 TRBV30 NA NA TGTGCCTGGAGCTCAAGGGGCCTGAACACTGAAGCTTTCTTT CAWSSRGLNTEAFF
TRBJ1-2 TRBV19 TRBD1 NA TGTGCCAGTAGTATGGGGACAGGGATAAAGTATGGCTACACCTTC CASSMGTGIKYGYTF
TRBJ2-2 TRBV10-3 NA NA TGTGCCATCAGTTCAGGGGTTAACACCGGGGAGCTGTTTTTT CAISSGVNTGELFF
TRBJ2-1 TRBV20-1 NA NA TGCAGTGCTAGAGATAGCTATGAGCAGTTCTTC CSARDSYEQFF
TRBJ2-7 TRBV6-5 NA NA TGTGCCAGCAGTTACTCGAAGTCTGCGTACGAGCAGTACTTC CASSYSKSAYEQYF
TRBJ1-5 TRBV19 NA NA TGTGCCAGTAGTATAGAAAGGAGTCAGCCCCAGCATTTT CASSIERSQPQHF
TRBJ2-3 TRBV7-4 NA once TGTGCCAGCAGCTTAGAGCTCCGGTCATTTAGCACAGATACGCAGTATTTT CASSLELRSFSTDTQYF
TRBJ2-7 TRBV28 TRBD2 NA TGTGCCAGCAGTTCTGGACTAGCGGGAGGCACCTACGAGCAGTACTTC CASSSGLAGGTYEQYF
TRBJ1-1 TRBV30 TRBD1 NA TGTGCCTGGAGTGTAGGGGGGCAGGGGGACACTGAAGCTTTCTTT CAWSVGGQGDTEAFF
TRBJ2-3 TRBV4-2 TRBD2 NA TGTGCCAGCAGCCTAGGGACTAGCGGGAGGGAAGATACGCAGTATTTT CASSLGTSGREDTQYF
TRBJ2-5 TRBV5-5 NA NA TGTGCCAGCACCTCCTCAGGGGAGGGGGAGACCCAGTACTTC CASTSSGEGETQYF
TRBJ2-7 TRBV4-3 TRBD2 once TGCGCCAGCAGCCAAGAGCTTCCGGGACTAGCCTACGAGCAGTACTTC CASSQELPGLAYEQYF
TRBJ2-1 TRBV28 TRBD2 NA TGTGCCAGCAGCCAGGGAGGGCCCCACAATGAGCAGTTCTTC CASSQGGPHNEQFF
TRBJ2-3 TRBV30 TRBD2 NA TGTGCCTGGAGTGCCGTCGGGACTAGCGGGAGGGCCGCAGATACGCAGTATTTT CAWSAVGTSGRAADTQYF
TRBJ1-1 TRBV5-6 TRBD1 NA TGTGCCAGCAGCTTACGGACAGGGAGGTATACTGAAGCTTTCTTT CASSLRTGRYTEAFF
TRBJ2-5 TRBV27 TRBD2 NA TGTGCCAGCAGACATAGTGGAGGGGTAGCGGGATCTGAAGAGACCCAGTACTTC CASRHSGGVAGSEETQYF
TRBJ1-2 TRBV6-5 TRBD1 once TGTGCCAGCAGAGGGACAGGGGGGCGGGAGGGTGGCTACACCTTC CASRGTGGREGGYTF
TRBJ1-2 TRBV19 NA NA TGTGCCAGTAGTATAATCTTAAGACACCAGAGCTATGGCTACACCTTC CASSIILRHQSYGYTF
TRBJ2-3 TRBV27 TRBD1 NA TGTGCCAGCAGATCAGTAGGGCAGGGGGCCAGAGATACGCAGTATTTT CASRSVGQGARDTQYF
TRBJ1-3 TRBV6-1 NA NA TGTGCCAGCAGTGCCCCCCATCCGAGCTCTGGAAACACCATATATTTT CASSAPHPSSGNTIYF
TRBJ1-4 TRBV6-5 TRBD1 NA TGTGCCAGCAGACCGACAGGGGCTGGTGAAAAACTGTTTTTT CASRPTGAGEKLFF
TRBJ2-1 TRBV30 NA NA TGTGCCTGGAGCCTTAGCAGCTCCTACAATGAGCAGTTCTTC CAWSLSSSYNEQFF
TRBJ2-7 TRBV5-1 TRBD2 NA TGCGCCAGCAGCTTGGACACGGCTAGCGGGAGTCCCCAAAAATACGAGCAGTACTTC CASSLDTASGSPQKYEQYF
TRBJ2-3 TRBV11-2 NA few TGTGCCAGCAGCTTAGAGGGCAGGGTTACAGATACGCAGTATTTT CASSLEGRVTDTQYF
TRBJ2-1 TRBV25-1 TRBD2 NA TGTGCCAGCAGTGAAAGGCGGATTGGCGGGAGCCTATACAATGAGCAGTTCTTC CASSERRIGGSLYNEQFF